These 28 T cell receptor beta chains were sequenced from one sample in a study of cytomegalovirus exposure and HLA in healthy donors. It was with 60 Vbeta and 13 Jbeta primers that the PCR ran. Libraries were prepared by immunoSEQ multiplex PCR; TCRdb keeps only in-frame clonotypes and omits some of them. Among about 170,000 clones listed, approximately 80% were seen once. Input material: PBMCs. Receptor source: a woman aged 50 to 60 in good health and CMV-seronegative.

V usage is TRBV4-2 and J usage is TRBJ2-5, with 7 bases aligning to TRBD1. After removal of 4 bases from V and 5 bases from J, the junction contained 7 bases not matched to a gene. Germline CDR1 reads LGHNA; CDR2 reads YNFKEQ. There are 14 residues in the CDR3. Here the CDR3 reads CASSPRGRGETQYF. DNA for the CDR3: TGTGCCAGCAGCCCTAGGGGGCGCGGGGAGACCCAGTACTTC.

CDR3 sequence reads: CASRGLYNEQFF. DNA of the CDR3: TGTGCCAGCAGGGGGCTCTACAATGAGCAGTTCTTC. The chain couples TRBV28 to TRBJ2-1, with TRBD1 as a possible D gene (5 bases). Looked up from germline, CDR1 is MDHEN and CDR2 is SYDVKM. The CDR3 consists of 12 residues. V was shortened by 6 bases and J by 3 bases, with 6 bases between the two germline ends.

The rearrangement joins TRBV11-3 to TRBJ2-7; maybe TRBD1 (6 bases). Germline CDR1 and CDR2: SGHNT and YENEEA. Trimming took 2 bases from V and 6 from J, leaving 14 bases between them. The CDR3 is 14 residues long. CDR3 sequence: CASSLRGTGSEQYF. For the CDR3, the DNA is TGTGCCAGCAGCTTAAGGGGTACAGGGAGCGAGCAGTACTTC.

The chain links TRBV19 to TRBJ2-7, with 7 bases fitting TRBD1. This CDR3 spans 13 amino acids. V shed 10 bases and J 1 base; nucleotides not matched to a gene: 7. Germline loops: CDR1 LNHDA, CDR2 SQIVND (reference sequence). For the CDR3, the DNA is TGTGCCACCTCGGACAGGCCGTCCTACGAGCAGTACTTC. This encodes CATSDRPSYEQYF.

This clone was seen only once. This chain joins TRBV15 and TRBJ2-1; the D gene is possibly TRBD1 (6 bases). This CDR3 has 15 amino acids. CDR1 is LNHNV and CDR2 is YYDKDF in the germline V gene (reference sequence). With 1 base removed from V and 9 bases from J, the gap between germline ends came to 16 bases. CDR3 bases: TGTGCCACCAGCAGAGGACAGGTACTAGTTGGTGAGCAGTTCTTC. It translates to CATSRGQVLVGEQFF.

A word on this clone: The junction departs from germline at one end; a sequencing error may be responsible. The V and J genes are TRBV7-7 and TRBJ2-3; 11 positions match TRBD2. Germline V CDR1 and CDR2: SSHAT, FNYEAQ (reference sequence). The CDR3 contains 19 residues. In DNA form, the CDR3 reads TGTGCTAGCAGCTTACGCACGCCGGGACTAGCGGATAGCACAGATACGCAGTATTTT. Amino acids: CASSLRTPGLADSTDTQYF. The full variable domain, in which reference TRBV7-7 and TRBJ2-3 provide the parts outside the CDR3, is GAGVSQSPRYKVTKRGQDVTLRCDPISSHATLYWYQQALGQGPEFLTYFNYEAQPDKSGLPSDRFSAERPEGSISTLTIQRTEQRDSAMYRCASSLRTPGLADSTDTQYFGPGTRLTVL.

This clone came up a few times. The genes are TRBV9 and TRBJ2-5; 10 positions match TRBD2. The CDR3 extends over 15 amino acids. The junction had 8 bases not matched to a gene; V was cut back by 7 bases and J by 2 bases. CDR1 is SGDLS and CDR2 is YYNGEE in the germline V gene. In DNA, the CDR3 is TGTGCCAGCGCCCGACTAGCGGGCCAACAAGAGACCCAGTACTTC. This sequence encodes CASARLAGQQETQYF.

V is TRBV5-1 and J is TRBJ2-3; 7 bases are shared with TRBD2. The germline CDR1 and CDR2 sequences are SGHRS and YFSETQ. CDR3 length: 17 amino acids. The V segment lost 3 bases and the J segment 3 bases; nucleotides outside the gene matches: 13. The CDR3 sequence: CASSSDWGGRSTDTQYF. Written as DNA, the CDR3 is TGCGCCAGCAGCTCCGATTGGGGAGGGCGAAGTACAGATACGCAGTATTTT.

V gene TRBV19 combines with J gene TRBJ1-5; D might be TRBD1 (5 bases). The CDR3 totals 15 residues. Germline V gene lookup returns CDR1 LNHDA and CDR2 SQIVND (reference sequence). The V and J ends lost 11 bases and 3 bases respectively, with 20 bases between them. For the CDR3, the DNA is TGTGCCTCCCTCGGTGGGGCGTGGGACAATCAGCCCCAGCATTTT. This encodes CASLGGAWDNQPQHF.

The genes are TRBV14 and TRBJ1-6; D remains unclear. Trimming took off 0 bases at V and 9 bases at J, with 12 bases between the two ends. The CDR3 has 15 residues. Germline lookup yields CDR1 SGHDN and CDR2 FVKESK. The CDR3 DNA sequence: TGTGCCAGCAGCCAAGAGGAGGGTCTTAGTTCACCCCTCCACTTT. Translated, it gives CASSQEEGLSSPLHF.

In regard to this clone: The sample carries other DNA sequences with the same CDR3. The chain employs TRBV5-4 and TRBJ1-1; perhaps TRBD1 as D (5 bases). CDR1 and CDR2 from the germline V gene are SGHNT and YYREEE (reference sequence). Trimming took off 4 bases at V and 1 base at J, with 14 bases between the two ends. The CDR3 covers 15 residues. In DNA, the CDR3 is TGTGCCAGCAGCCTCCCCGGGCAGGGGAACACTGAAGCTTTCTTT. Amino acid sequence: CASSLPGQGNTEAFF.

V and J are TRBV4-1 and TRBJ2-5; 10 bases map to TRBD2. The tail of the sequence fits TRBJ2-7 better, so the J call may be wrong. Germline V gene sequence: CDR1 MGHRA, CDR2 YSYEKL. The CDR3 loop spans 15 amino acids. The CDR3 DNA reads as TGCGCCAGCAGCCAGGGACTAGCGAGCTCCTACGAGCAGTACTTC. Protein product: CASSQGLASSYEQYF.

The gene calls are TRBV11-2 and TRBJ2-1; perhaps TRBD2 as D (6 bases). This CDR3 is 13 amino acids long. V dropped 9 bases and J dropped 8 bases, with 17 bases sitting between them. Germline CDR1 reads SGHAT; CDR2 reads FQNNGV. CDR3 in DNA: TGTGCCAGGGGTGAGATCGGGAGATATGAGCAGTTCTTC. Its translation is CARGEIGRYEQFF.

This clone was seen more than once but under ten times. V and J are TRBV18 and TRBJ2-3, with D possibly TRBD1 on 5 matching bases. There are 14 residues in the CDR3. Germline CDR1 KGHSH, CDR2 LQKENI. Trimming stripped 4 bases from V and 2 bases from J, with 10 bases between. CDR3 residues: CASSLKGYTDTQYF. The CDR3 DNA sequence: TGTGCCAGCTCACTTAAGGGGTACACAGATACGCAGTATTTT.

This chain uses TRBV5-6 with TRBJ2-3, with TRBD1 matching 9 bases. The CDR3 has 16 amino acids. CDR1 and CDR2 (germline): SGHDT, YYEEEE. J was trimmed by 2 bases and V by 3 bases; bases with no gene match: 7. CDR3 in amino acids: CASSSPQGAHTDTQYF. As DNA, the CDR3 is TGTGCCAGCAGCTCCCCACAGGGGGCCCACACAGATACGCAGTATTTT.

The chain uses TRBV4-1 and TRBJ2-6; no definite D call. The V gene's germline CDR1 is MGHRA and CDR2 YSYEKL. Trimming cost V 1 base and J 4 bases, with 17 bases left between them. The CDR3 contains 18 residues. The DNA of the CDR3 is TGCGCCAGCAGCCAAGTACCCACAGCCTCCCTGGGGGCCAACGTCCTGACTTTC. Translating gives CASSQVPTASLGANVLTF.

The chain carries TRBV4-3 and TRBJ2-7, with TRBD2 matching 7 bases. Germline V lookup: CDR1 LGHNA, CDR2 YSLEER. The CDR3 loop spans 15 amino acids. J gave up 6 bases and V 0 bases, and 8 bases lay outside the gene matches. CDR3 sequence (DNA): TGCGCCAGCAGCCAAGATTGGGAGGGTTTGCGCGAGCAGTACTTC. Encoded protein: CASSQDWEGLREQYF.

This clone has a handful of counts. J is TRBJ2-1 and V is TRBV11-1, with 12 bases matching TRBD2. Germline CDR1 SGHAT, CDR2 FQDESV (reference sequence). Trimming removed 2 bases from V and 7 bases from J; junction bases left unmatched: 3. The CDR3 length is 15 residues. The CDR3 spells CASSLRTSGKNEQFF. The CDR3 region has the DNA TGTGCCAGCAGCTTAAGGACTAGCGGGAAGAATGAGCAGTTCTTC.

V usage is TRBV7-6 and J usage is TRBJ1-3; TRBD1 aligns across 7 bases. V lost 6 bases to trimming and J lost 2 bases; unmatched junction nucleotides: 7. The CDR3 sequence is 15 residues long. Germline V CDR1 and CDR2: SGHVS, FNYEAQ. CDR3 nucleotide sequence: TGTGCCAGCAGTAAGGGGGCGCCTCCTGGAAACACCATATATTTT. Translating gives CASSKGAPPGNTIYF.

This clone showed up just once. Here the CDR3 reads CASSYVTGSTNEKLFF. The DNA of the CDR3 is TGCGCCAGCAGTTACGTTACAGGGTCAACTAATGAAAAACTGTTTTTT. This chain links TRBV5-1 with TRBJ1-4; D may be TRBD1 (6 bases). CDR1 is SGHRS, CDR2 YFSETQ, per germline. The CDR3 has 16 amino acids. The V gene lost 5 bases and the J gene lost 0 bases, with 14 bases spanning the gap.

This clone was counted once. This chain links TRBV7-9 with TRBJ1-1, with 10 bases fitting TRBD1. This CDR3 spans 16 amino acids. The V gene's germline CDR1 is SEHNR and CDR2 FQNEAQ (reference sequence). Germline trimming cut 5 bases from V and 0 bases from J; bases unmatched to any gene: 6. CDR3 amino acids: CASSARQGAVNTEAFF. The CDR3 coding sequence is TGTGCCAGCAGCGCAAGACAGGGGGCGGTGAACACTGAAGCTTTCTTT. Looking up the rest from reference TRBV7-9 and TRBJ1-1 gives the full variable domain: DTGVSQNPRHKITKRGQNVTFRCDPISEHNRLYWYRQTLGQGPEFLTYFQNEAQLEKSRLLSDRFSAERPKGSFSTLEIQRTEQGDSAMYLCASSARQGAVNTEAFFGQGTRLTVV.

J is TRBJ2-3 and V is TRBV5-1; TRBD1 agrees at 7 bases. J was trimmed by 1 base and V by 0 bases; bases with no gene match: 5. The CDR3 extends over 16 amino acids. Looked up from germline, CDR1 is SGHRS and CDR2 is YFSETQ. CDR3 sequence (DNA): TGCGCCAGCAGCTTGGACTTAGGACAGGGCACAGATACGCAGTATTTT. It codes for CASSLDLGQGTDTQYF.

V usage is TRBV18 and J usage is TRBJ2-7; 10 bases are shared with TRBD1. This CDR3 has 16 residues. Per the germline V gene, CDR1 is KGHSH and CDR2 is LQKENI. V lost 4 bases and J lost 4; bases outside the gene matches: 10. CDR3 region: CASSLSRGQGSYEQYF. The CDR3 nucleotides read TGTGCCAGCTCACTTTCCCGGGGACAGGGGTCATACGAGCAGTACTTC.

The sample holds a few counts of this clone. The chain has TRBV11-2 and TRBJ2-7; 8 bases align to TRBD2. The CDR3 has 13 residues. Germline V CDR1 and CDR2: SGHAT, FQNNGV. V was pared by 4 bases and J by 2 bases, with 1 base of the junction left unmatched. CDR3 DNA sequence: TGTGCCAGCAGCTACGGGAGGGCCTACGAGCAGTACTTC. Protein sequence: CASSYGRAYEQYF.

Concerning this clone itself: Sequence at one end of the junction differs from germline and may be a read error. This chain joins TRBV7-2 and TRBJ2-5, with 7 bases fitting TRBD2. Germline V gene sequence: CDR1 SGHTA, CDR2 FQGNSA. The CDR3 spans 16 residues. CDR3 amino acids: CASGLKRGVNQETQYF. DNA of the CDR3: TGTGCCAGCGGCTTAAAACGGGGGGTAAACCAAGAGACCCAGTACTTC.

The V and J genes are TRBV7-6 and TRBJ2-5; a possible D gene is TRBD2 (6 bases). The CDR3 loop spans 16 amino acids. Trimming cost V 3 bases and J 2 bases, with 16 bases left between them. CDR1 and CDR2 (germline): SGHVS, FNYEAQ. CDR3 residues: CASSLVGSRVQETQYF. Here the CDR3 DNA reads TGTGCCAGCAGCTTGGTCGGGAGTAGGGTACAAGAGACCCAGTACTTC.

The chain recombines TRBV20-1 with TRBJ2-4; the D is unclear. Trimming stripped 7 bases from V and 6 bases from J, with 10 bases between. Germline V CDR1 and CDR2: DFQATT, SNEGSKA (reference sequence). The CDR3 loop spans 11 amino acids. This CDR3 reads CSVPTGNIQYF. The CDR3 coding sequence is TGCAGTGTACCGACGGGAAACATTCAGTACTTC.

This clone was counted between two and nine times. The chain is built from TRBV18 and TRBJ1-1; D perhaps matches TRBD1 (6 bases). There are 15 residues in the CDR3. In germline, CDR1 is KGHSH, CDR2 LQKENI. Trimming removed 1 base at V and 5 bases at J, with 14 bases between. The CDR3 region is CASSPRAGEKTEAFF. CDR3 DNA sequence: TGTGCCAGCTCACCACGGGCAGGGGAGAAGACTGAAGCTTTCTTT.